A single sample is the source of the 13 T cell receptor beta chains below, sequenced in a study of PD-1 blockade in classical Hodgkin lymphoma. Exposure to brentuximab vedotin varied, and each patient had relapsed following autologous stem cell transplantation. Isolation of CD8+ T cells from thawed PBMCs used magnetic negative selection. Measured with immunoSEQ multiplex PCR; TCRdb has only the in-frame clones, and not every one. The table shows around 12,000 clones, with approximately 79% occurring only once. The material was CD8+ T cells from blood, obtained at baseline. These TCRs come from a human donor with classical Hodgkin lymphoma.

The chain couples TRBV14 to TRBJ2-7; D not resolved. Trimming removed 0 bases at V and 0 bases at J, with 12 bases between. Germline V gene lookup returns CDR1 SGHDN and CDR2 FVKESK. The CDR3 loop spans 16 amino acids. The CDR3 coding sequence is TGTGCCAGCAGCCAAGAGGTCTCTCTGAGCTCCTACGAGCAGTACTTC. Encoded protein: CASSQEVSLSSYEQYF.

This clone was seen just once. The chain uses TRBV19 and TRBJ2-7; D possibly corresponds to TRBD1 (6 bases). Germline lookup yields CDR1 LNHDA and CDR2 SQIVND (reference sequence). This CDR3 has 13 residues. V lost 8 bases, J lost 1 base, and 12 bases lay in between. In nucleotides, the CDR3 is TGTGCCAGTGAGGGGGACCCATCCTACGAGCAGTACTTC. Translating gives CASEGDPSYEQYF.

The chain links TRBV10-3 to TRBJ1-2; weak D call: TRBD1 (6 bases). This CDR3 has 15 residues. V was trimmed by 6 bases and J by 3 bases, leaving 17 bases between them. Germline values: CDR1 ENHRY, CDR2 SYGVKD. This chain's CDR3 is CAISNPGDWDYGYTF. The CDR3 bases are TGTGCCATCAGCAACCCAGGGGATTGGGACTATGGCTACACCTTC.

J is TRBJ1-5 and V is TRBV15; D is unresolved. The CDR3 runs 14 residues. Per germline, CDR1 LNHNV and CDR2 YYDKDF (reference sequence). Trimming cost V 0 bases and J 6 bases, with 9 bases left between them. For the CDR3, the DNA is TGTGCCACCAGCAGAGACCTACGCCCTCAGCCCCAGCATTTT. Protein: CATSRDLRPQPQHF.

The chain employs TRBV30 and TRBJ1-4; TRBD1 agrees at 12 bases. This CDR3 comprises 16 residues. Germline V lookup: CDR1 GTSNPN, CDR2 SVGIG (reference sequence). Losses at the gene ends were 2 bases for V and 8 bases for J; bases not matched to a gene: 9. The CDR3 sequence: CAWSPHPGTGGEKLFF. The CDR3 bases are TGTGCCTGGAGTCCTCACCCCGGGACAGGGGGCGAAAAACTGTTTTTT.

The V gene is TRBV4-2, the J gene TRBJ1-2; D remains ambiguous. Trimming shortened V by 0 bases and J by 5 bases, and 22 bases separated the two germline ends. Germline V lookup: CDR1 LGHNA, CDR2 YNFKEQ. CDR3 length: 18 amino acids. The CDR3 sequence: CASSQEGTSSPTPYGYTF. CDR3 nucleotide sequence: TGTGCCAGCAGCCAAGAGGGCACCTCTTCACCCACACCGTATGGCTACACCTTC.

The chain uses TRBV7-9 and TRBJ1-2; TRBD1 agrees at 8 bases. CDR3 length: 13 amino acids. Germline-derived CDR1 and CDR2 are SEHNR and FQNEAQ (reference sequence). Losses at the gene ends were 6 bases for V and 8 bases for J; bases not matched to a gene: 8. The CDR3 nucleotides read TGTGCCAGCAGTCTTCTACAGGGGGAGGGCTACACCTTC. Translated, it gives CASSLLQGEGYTF.

This rearrangement joins TRBV4-1 to TRBJ2-1; TRBD1 is a possible D gene (6 bases). V shed 4 bases and J shed 5 bases, with 12 bases lying between them. Germline-derived CDR1 and CDR2 are MGHRA and YSYEKL. The CDR3 spans 14 residues. The CDR3 region is CASSPRDNHNEQFF. As DNA, the CDR3 is TGCGCCAGCAGCCCTCGGGACAACCACAATGAGCAGTTCTTC.

V gene TRBV4-3 combines with J gene TRBJ2-7; 9 nucleotides align to TRBD2. Trimming removed 0 bases from V and 3 bases from J; junction bases left unmatched: 6. This CDR3 comprises 16 residues. Germline CDR1 is LGHNA and CDR2 is YSLEER. CDR3 coding DNA: TGCGCCAGCAGCCAAGACCCGAGCGGGGGGTACTACGAGCAGTACTTC. This gives the protein CASSQDPSGGYYEQYF.

In its sample, this clone was seen a few times. A read error may produce the germline difference seen at one junction end. The chain links TRBV9 to TRBJ1-2; perhaps TRBD1 as D (5 bases). The CDR3 totals 11 residues. Germline V gives CDR1 SGDLS, CDR2 YYNGEE. DNA for the CDR3: TGTGCCAGCAGAGGGGACGTTGGAACCAACTTC. It specifies CASRGDVGTNF.

A few counts support this clone. The chain links TRBV2 to TRBJ2-1, with a weak D call TRBD2 (5 bases). V was shortened by 11 bases and J by 0 bases, with 11 bases between the two germline ends. The CDR3 extends over 13 amino acids. Germline-derived CDR1 and CDR2 are SNHLY and FYNNEI. As DNA, the CDR3 is TGTGCCGCCCGGGGTACCTCCTACAATGAGCAGTTCTTC. It is translated as CAARGTSYNEQFF.

This sequence joins TRBV6-6 and TRBJ1-2; D unresolved. CDR1 and CDR2 (germline): MNHNY, SVGAGI (reference sequence). Trimming shortened V by 0 bases and J by 3 bases, and 8 bases separated the two germline ends. CDR3 length: 14 residues. CDR3 in amino acids: CASSYSRRYYGYTF. CDR3 nucleotides: TGTGCCAGCAGTTACTCACGGAGATACTATGGCTACACCTTC.

V and J are TRBV6-1 and TRBJ1-5; D is perhaps TRBD1 (5 bases). Germline V gives CDR1 MNHNS, CDR2 SASEGT. The CDR3 length is 15 residues. V was pared by 6 bases and J by 6 bases, with 18 bases between. The CDR3 here is CASRKTEGRSQPQHF. The CDR3 DNA sequence: TGTGCCAGCAGGAAGACAGAGGGGCGAAGTCAGCCCCAGCATTTT.